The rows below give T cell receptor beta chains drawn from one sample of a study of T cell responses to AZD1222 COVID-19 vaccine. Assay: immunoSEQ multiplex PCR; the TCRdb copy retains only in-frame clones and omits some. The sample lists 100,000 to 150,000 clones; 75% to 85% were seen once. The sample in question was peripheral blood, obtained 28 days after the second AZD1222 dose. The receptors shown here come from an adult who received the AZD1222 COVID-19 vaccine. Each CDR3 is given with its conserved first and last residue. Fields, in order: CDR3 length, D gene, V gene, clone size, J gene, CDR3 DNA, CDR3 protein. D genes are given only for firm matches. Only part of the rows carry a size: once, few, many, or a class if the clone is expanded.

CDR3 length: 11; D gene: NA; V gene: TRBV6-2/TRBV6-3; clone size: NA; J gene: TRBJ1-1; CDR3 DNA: TGTGCCAGCAGCAAGAACACTGAAGCTTTCTTT; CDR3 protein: CASSKNTEAFF
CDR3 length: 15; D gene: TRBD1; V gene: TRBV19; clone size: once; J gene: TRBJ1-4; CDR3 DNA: TGTGCCAGTAGTATAGGTGGGACAGGAGCTGAAAAACTGTTTTTT; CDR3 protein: CASSIGGTGAEKLFF
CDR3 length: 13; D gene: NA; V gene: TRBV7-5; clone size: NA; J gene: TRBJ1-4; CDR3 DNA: TGTGCCAGAAGCTTAGGGGGGGATGAAAAACTGTTTTTT; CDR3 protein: CARSLGGDEKLFF
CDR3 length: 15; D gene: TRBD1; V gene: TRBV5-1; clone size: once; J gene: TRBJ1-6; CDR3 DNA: TGCGCCAGCAGCATGGACAGGGCAGATAATTCACCCCTCCACTTT; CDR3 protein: CASSMDRADNSPLHF
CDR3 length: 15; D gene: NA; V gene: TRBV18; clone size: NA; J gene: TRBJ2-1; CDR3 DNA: TGTGCCAGCTCCCTTAATCACGGGTCCCAGGTTGAGCAGTTCTTC; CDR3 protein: CASSLNHGSQVEQFF
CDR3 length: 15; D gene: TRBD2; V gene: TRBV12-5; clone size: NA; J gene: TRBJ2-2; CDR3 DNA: TGTGCTAGTGGTACCGGGGGGAAGGACACCGGGGAGCTGTTTTTT; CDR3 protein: CASGTGGKDTGELFF
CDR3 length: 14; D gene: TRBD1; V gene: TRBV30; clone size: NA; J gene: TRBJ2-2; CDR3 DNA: TGTGCCTGGAAGGGGACAGGGGTTACCGGGGAGCTGTTTTTT; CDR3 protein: CAWKGTGVTGELFF
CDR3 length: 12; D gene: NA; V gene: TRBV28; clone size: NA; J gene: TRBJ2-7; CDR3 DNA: TGTGCCAGCAGTTCCCTTTTTAGGGAGCAGTACTTC; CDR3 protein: CASSSLFREQYF
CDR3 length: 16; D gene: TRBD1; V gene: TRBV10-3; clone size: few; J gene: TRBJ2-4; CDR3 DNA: TGTGCCATCAGCACGGGACAGGGATTAGCCAAAAACATTCAGTACTTC; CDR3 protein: CAISTGQGLAKNIQYF
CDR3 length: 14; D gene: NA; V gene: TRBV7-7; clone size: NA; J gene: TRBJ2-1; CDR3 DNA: TGTGCTAGCAGCCTGTCTGATAGTAAGGGTGAGCAGTTCTTC; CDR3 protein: CASSLSDSKGEQFF
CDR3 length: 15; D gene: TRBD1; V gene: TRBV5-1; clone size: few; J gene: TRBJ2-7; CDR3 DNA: TGCGCCAGCAGCCCTAGGACAGGGGGCTTAAACGAGCAGTACTTC; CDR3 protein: CASSPRTGGLNEQYF
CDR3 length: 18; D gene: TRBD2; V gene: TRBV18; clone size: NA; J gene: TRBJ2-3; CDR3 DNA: TGTGCCAGCTCACCAACAATACTAGCGGGTAAAAGCACAGATACGCAGTATTTT; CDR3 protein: CASSPTILAGKSTDTQYF
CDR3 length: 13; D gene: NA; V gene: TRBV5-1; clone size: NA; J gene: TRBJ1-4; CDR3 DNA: TGCGCCAGCACGGGGGGGACTAATGAAAAACTGTTTTTT; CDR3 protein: CASTGGTNEKLFF
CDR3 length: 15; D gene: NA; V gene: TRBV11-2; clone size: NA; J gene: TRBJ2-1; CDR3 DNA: TGTGCCAGCAGCTCCGGACAGAGCTCCTACAATGAGCAGTTCTTC; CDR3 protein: CASSSGQSSYNEQFF
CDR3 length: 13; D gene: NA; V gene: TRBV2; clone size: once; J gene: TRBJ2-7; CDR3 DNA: TGTGCCAGCCAGGCGGGGATCGGCTACGAGCAGTACTTC; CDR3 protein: CASQAGIGYEQYF
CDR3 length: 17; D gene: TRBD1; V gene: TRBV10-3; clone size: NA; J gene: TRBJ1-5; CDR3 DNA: TGTGCCATCAGTGGACAGGGGGTACCTTTTGGCAATCAGCCCCAGCATTTT; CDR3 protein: CAISGQGVPFGNQPQHF
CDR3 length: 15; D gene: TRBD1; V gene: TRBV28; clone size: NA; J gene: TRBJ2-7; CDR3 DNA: TGTGCCAGCAGTTTAGGGACAGGGAAATTCTACGAGCAGTACTTC; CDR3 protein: CASSLGTGKFYEQYF
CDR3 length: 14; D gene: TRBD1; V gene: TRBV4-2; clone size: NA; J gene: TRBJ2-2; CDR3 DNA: TGTGCCAGCAGCCAAGATCATAGGACAGGGGGGCTGTTTTTT; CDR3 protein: CASSQDHRTGGLFF
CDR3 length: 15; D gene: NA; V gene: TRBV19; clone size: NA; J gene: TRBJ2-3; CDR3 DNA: TGTGCCAGTAGTATAGTAGCCCAGCGCGCAGATACGCAGTATTTT; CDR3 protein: CASSIVAQRADTQYF
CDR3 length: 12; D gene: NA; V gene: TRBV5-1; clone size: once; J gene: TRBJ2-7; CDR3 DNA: TGCGCCAGCAGCCTTCCGTCCTACGAGCAGTACTTC; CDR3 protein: CASSLPSYEQYF
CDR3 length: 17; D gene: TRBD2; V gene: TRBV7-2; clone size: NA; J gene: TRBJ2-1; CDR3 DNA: TGTGCCAGCAGCTTAGCGCCTAGCGGGGGGGCCGGTGGTGAGCAGTTCTTC; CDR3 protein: CASSLAPSGGAGGEQFF
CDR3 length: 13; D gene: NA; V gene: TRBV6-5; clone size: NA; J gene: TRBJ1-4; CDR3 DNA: TGTGCCAGCAGTTACTCCCGGGACACAAAACTGTTTTTT; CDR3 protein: CASSYSRDTKLFF
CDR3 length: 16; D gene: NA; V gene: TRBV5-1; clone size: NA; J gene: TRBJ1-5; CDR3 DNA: TGCGCCAGCAGCTCGTTCCAGGGGAGAGGCAATCAGCCCCAGCATTTT; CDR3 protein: CASSSFQGRGNQPQHF
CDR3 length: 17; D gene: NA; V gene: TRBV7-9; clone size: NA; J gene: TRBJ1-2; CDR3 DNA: TGTGCCAGCAGCTCCCGGGACTCACCTATTGGGATAACTGGCTACACCTTC; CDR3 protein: CASSSRDSPIGITGYTF
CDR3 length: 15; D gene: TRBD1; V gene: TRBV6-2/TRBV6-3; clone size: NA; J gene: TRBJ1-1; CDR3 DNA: TGTGCCAGCAGTTACAAGGGGGCTCGGAACACTGAAGCTTTCTTT; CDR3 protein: CASSYKGARNTEAFF
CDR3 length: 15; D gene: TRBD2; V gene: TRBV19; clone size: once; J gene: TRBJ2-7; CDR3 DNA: TGTGCCAGTAGAGACCCGGGGGGGCCTTTCTACGAGCAGTACTTC; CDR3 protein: CASRDPGGPFYEQYF
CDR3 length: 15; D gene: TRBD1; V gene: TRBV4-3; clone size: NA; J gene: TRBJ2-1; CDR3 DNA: TGCGCCAGCAGCCAAGGGGTGACACAGGGGAATGAGCAGTTCTTC; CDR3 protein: CASSQGVTQGNEQFF
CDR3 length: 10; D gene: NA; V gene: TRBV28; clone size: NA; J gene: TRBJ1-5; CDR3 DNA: TGTGCCAGCAGCCGAGGGCCCCAGCATTTT; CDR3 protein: CASSRGPQHF
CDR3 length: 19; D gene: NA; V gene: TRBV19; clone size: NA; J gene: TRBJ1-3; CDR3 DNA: TGTGCCAGTAGTATAGATCAACGGGGGTGGCATCGCTCTGGAAACACCATATATTTT; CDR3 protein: CASSIDQRGWHRSGNTIYF
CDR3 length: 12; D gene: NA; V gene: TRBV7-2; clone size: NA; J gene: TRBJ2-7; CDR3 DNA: TGTGCCAGCAGCCCCGGGCCCTACGAGCAGTACTTC; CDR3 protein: CASSPGPYEQYF